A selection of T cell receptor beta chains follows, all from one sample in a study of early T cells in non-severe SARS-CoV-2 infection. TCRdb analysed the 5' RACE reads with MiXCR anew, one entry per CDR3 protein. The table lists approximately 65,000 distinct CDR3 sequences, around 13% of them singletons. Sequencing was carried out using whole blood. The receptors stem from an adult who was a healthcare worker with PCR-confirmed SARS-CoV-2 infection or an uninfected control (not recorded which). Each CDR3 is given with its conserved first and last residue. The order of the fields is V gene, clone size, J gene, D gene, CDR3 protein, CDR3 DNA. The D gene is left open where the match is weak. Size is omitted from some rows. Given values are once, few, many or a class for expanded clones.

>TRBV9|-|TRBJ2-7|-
CASSAEGDEQYF
TGTGCCAGCAGCGCCGAGGGGGACGAGCAGTACTTC
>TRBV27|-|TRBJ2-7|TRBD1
CASSTDRGLREQYF
TGTGCCAGCAGCACAGACAGGGGGCTAAGGGAGCAGTACTTC
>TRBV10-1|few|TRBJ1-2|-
CASRPGSNYGYTF
TGCGCCAGCAGGCCGGGCAGTAACTATGGCTACACCTTC
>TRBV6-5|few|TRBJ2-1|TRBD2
CASSYRTSGYWDEQFF
TGTGCCAGCAGTTACAGGACTAGCGGGTATTGGGATGAGCAGTTCTTC
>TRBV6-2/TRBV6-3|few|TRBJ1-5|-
CASSKTSGGTQPQHF
TGTGCCAGCAGTAAAACTTCGGGGGGCACTCAGCCCCAGCATTTT
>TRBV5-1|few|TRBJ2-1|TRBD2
CASSTPGVAGDRNEQFF
TGCGCCAGCAGCACTCCGGGAGTAGCGGGGGATCGCAATGAGCAGTTCTTC
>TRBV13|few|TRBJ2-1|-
CASSFGGYGRLSYNEQFF
TGTGCCAGCAGCTTTGGAGGGTATGGGAGGCTTTCCTACAATGAGCAGTTCTTC
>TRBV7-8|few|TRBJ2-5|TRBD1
CASSPWTGGVETQYF
TGTGCCAGCAGCCCCTGGACAGGGGGCGTTGAGACCCAGTACTTC
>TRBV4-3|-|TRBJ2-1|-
CASSQDRWGEFGEQFF
TGCGCCAGCAGCCAAGATCGGTGGGGGGAGTTCGGTGAGCAGTTCTTC
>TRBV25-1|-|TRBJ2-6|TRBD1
CASSEIEDRGFSGANVLTF
TGTGCCAGCAGTGAAATCGAGGACAGGGGTTTCTCTGGGGCCAACGTCCTGACTTTC
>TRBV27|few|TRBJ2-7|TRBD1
CASSPRTGGVDEQYF
TGTGCCAGCAGTCCCCGGACAGGGGGCGTCGACGAGCAGTACTTC
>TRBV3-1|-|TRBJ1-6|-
CASSQVLRGDLNSPLHF
TGTGCCAGCAGCCAAGTCCTGCGTGGAGACCTCAACTCACCCCTCCACTTT
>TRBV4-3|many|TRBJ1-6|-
CASSQDETETLHF
TGCGCCAGCAGCCAAGATGAAACGGAGACCCTCCACTTT
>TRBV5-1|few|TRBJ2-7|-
CASSKDGYEQYF
TGCGCCAGCAGCAAGGACGGCTACGAGCAGTACTTC
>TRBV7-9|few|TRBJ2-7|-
CASSSTADHRYYEQYF
TGTGCCAGCAGCTCGACAGCAGATCATCGCTACTACGAGCAGTACTTC
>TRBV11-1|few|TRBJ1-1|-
CASSDVRIEAFF
TGTGCCAGCAGCGATGTCCGGATTGAAGCTTTCTTT
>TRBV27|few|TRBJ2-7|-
CASSLIGFSYEQYF
TGTGCCAGCAGTTTAATCGGGTTCTCCTACGAGCAGTACTTC
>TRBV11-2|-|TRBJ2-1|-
CASSLWDSEQFF
TGTGCCAGCAGCTTATGGGATTCTGAGCAGTTCTTC
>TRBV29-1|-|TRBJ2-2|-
CSVGGTGGELFF
TGCAGCGTTGGAGGTACGGGCGGGGAGCTGTTTTTT
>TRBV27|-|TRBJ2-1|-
CASSFDPLFEQFF
TGTGCCAGCAGTTTTGATCCGTTGTTTGAGCAGTTCTTC
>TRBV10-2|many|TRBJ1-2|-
CASGSAGADYGYTF
TGCGCCAGCGGGTCCGCGGGGGCGGACTATGGCTACACCTTC
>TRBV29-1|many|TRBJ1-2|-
CSVDPWAGDGYTF
TGCAGCGTTGACCCATGGGCAGGGGATGGCTACACCTTC
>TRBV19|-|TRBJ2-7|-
CASSRKIAESYEQYF
TGTGCCAGTAGTAGGAAGATCGCGGAGTCCTACGAGCAGTACTTC
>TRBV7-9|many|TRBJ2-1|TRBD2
CASSTMGIAGGSYNEQFF
TGTGCCAGCAGCACGATGGGTATAGCGGGGGGCTCCTACAATGAGCAGTTCTTC
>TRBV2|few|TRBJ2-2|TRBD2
CASSELGLANTGELFF
TGTGCCAGCAGTGAGTTGGGACTAGCGAACACCGGGGAGCTGTTTTTT
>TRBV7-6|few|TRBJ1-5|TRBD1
CASSLSSWGQGADQPQHF
TGTGCCAGCAGCTTATCATCCTGGGGACAGGGGGCCGATCAGCCCCAGCATTTT
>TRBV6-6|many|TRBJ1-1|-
CPSRSGQTEAFF
TGTCCCTCGCGGTCAGGACAAACTGAAGCTTTCTTT